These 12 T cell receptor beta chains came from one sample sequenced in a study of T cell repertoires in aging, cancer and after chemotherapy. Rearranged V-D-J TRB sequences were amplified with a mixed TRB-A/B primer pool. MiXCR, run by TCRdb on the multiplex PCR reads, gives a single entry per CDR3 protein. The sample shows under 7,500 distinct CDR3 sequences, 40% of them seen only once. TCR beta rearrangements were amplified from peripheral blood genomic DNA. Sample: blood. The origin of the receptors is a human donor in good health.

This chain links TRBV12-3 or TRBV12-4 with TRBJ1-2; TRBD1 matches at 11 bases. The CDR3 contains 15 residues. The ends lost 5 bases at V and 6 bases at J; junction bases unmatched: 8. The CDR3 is CASSPGQGAIDGYTF. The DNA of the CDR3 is TGTGCCAGCAGTCCTGGACAGGGGGCTATCGATGGCTACACCTTC.

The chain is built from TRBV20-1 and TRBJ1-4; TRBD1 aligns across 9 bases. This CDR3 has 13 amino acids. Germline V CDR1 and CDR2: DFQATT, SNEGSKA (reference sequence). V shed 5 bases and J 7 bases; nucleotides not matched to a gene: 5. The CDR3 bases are TGCAGTGCTCAGACAGGGGGAGGTGAAAAACTGTTTTTT. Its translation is CSAQTGGGEKLFF.

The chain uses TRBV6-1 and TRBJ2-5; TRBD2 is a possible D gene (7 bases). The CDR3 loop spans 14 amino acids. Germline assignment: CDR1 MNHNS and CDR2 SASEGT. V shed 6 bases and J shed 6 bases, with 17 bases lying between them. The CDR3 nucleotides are TGTGCCAGCAGGCTTACAGGGAGGGTACAGACCCAGTACTTC. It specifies CASRLTGRVQTQYF.

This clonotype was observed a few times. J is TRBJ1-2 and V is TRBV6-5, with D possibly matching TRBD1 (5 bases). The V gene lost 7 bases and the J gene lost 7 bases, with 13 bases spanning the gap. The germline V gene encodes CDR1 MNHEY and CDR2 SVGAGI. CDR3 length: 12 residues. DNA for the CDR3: TGTGCCAGCATCCAGTCCCAGGGTGGCTACACCTTC. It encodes CASIQSQGGYTF.

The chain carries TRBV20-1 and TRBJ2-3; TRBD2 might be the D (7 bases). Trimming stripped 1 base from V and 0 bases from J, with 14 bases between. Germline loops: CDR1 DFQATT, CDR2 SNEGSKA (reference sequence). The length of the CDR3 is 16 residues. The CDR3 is CSARAGGGTSTDTQYF. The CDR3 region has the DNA TGCAGTGCTAGAGCTGGCGGGGGCACCAGCACAGATACGCAGTATTTT.

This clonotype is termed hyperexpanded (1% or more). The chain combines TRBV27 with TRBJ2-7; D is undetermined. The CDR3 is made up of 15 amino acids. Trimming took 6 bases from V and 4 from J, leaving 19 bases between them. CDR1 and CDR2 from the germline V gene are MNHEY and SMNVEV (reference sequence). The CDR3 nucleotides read TGTGCCAGCAGATTAGTAGGAACTGCTGGTTACGAGCAGTACTTC. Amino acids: CASRLVGTAGYEQYF.

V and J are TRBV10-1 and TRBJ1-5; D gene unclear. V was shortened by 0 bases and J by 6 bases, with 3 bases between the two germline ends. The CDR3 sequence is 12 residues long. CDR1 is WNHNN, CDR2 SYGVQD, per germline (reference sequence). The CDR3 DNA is TGCGCCAGCAGTGAGTCGGGTCAGCCCCAGCATTTT. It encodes CASSESGQPQHF.

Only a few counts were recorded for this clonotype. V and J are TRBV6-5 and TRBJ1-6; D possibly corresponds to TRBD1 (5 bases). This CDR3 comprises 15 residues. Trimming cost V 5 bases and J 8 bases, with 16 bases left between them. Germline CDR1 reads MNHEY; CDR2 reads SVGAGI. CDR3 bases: TGTGCCAGCAGTCGGAGGGGAGGGAAAGATTCACCCCTCCACTTT. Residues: CASSRRGGKDSPLHF.

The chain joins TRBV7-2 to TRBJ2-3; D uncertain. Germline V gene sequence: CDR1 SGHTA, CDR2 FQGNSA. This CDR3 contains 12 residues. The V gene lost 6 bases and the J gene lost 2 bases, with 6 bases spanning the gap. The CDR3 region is CASSTYTDTQYF. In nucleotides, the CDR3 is TGTGCCAGCAGTACTTACACAGATACGCAGTATTTT.

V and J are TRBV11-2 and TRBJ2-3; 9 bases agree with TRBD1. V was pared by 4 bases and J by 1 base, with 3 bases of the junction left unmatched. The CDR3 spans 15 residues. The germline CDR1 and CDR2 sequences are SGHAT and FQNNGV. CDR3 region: CASSWRTGGTDTQYF. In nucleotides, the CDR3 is TGTGCCAGCAGCTGGCGGACAGGGGGCACAGATACGCAGTATTTT.

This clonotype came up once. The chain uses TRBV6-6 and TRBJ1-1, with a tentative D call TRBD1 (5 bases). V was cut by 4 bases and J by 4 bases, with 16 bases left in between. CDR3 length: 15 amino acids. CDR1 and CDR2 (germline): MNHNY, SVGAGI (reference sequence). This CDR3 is CASSSPGQGITEAFF. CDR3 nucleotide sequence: TGTGCCAGCAGTTCCCCGGGTCAGGGAATCACTGAAGCTTTCTTT.

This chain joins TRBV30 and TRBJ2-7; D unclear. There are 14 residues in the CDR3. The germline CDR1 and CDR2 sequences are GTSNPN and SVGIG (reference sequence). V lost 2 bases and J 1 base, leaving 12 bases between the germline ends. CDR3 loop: CAWSPLIGSYEQYF. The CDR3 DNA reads TGTGCCTGGAGTCCCCTCATCGGATCCTACGAGCAGTACTTC.